The 12 T cell receptor beta chains given below trace back to one sample, sequenced in a study of T cells in Graves' hyperthyroidism and ophthalmopathy. RNA transcripts served as the template for amplifying TCR beta CDR3 regions. A set of HTBI primers served as the primers for a first-round RT-PCR of the TCR CDR3. TCRdb fed the multiplex PCR reads into MiXCR, producing one record per CDR3 protein. The sample holds approximately 380,000 distinct CDR3 sequences, approximately 19% seen once. Sequencing was performed on blood. These receptors were taken from a woman in her late teens or twenties with Graves' hyperthyroidism.

In its sample, this clonotype was seen a few times. This chain joins TRBV20-1 and TRBJ2-7, with 9 bases fitting TRBD2. The CDR3 has 15 residues. J lost 3 bases, V lost 6 bases, and 12 bases had no gene match. Germline V CDR1 and CDR2: DFQATT, SNEGSKA (reference sequence). The CDR3 loop reads CSAPPAGGSNYEQYF. CDR3 nucleotides: TGCAGTGCCCCCCCAGCGGGGGGCTCTAACTACGAGCAGTACTTC.

This clonotype showed up many times. The chain has TRBV12-3 or TRBV12-4 and TRBJ2-5; D call uncertain. V was cut by 3 bases and J by 9 bases, with 11 bases left in between. This CDR3 has 12 residues. CDR3 amino acids: CASSFSVSAQYF. CDR3 DNA: TGTGCCAGCAGTTTTTCGGTGTCTGCCCAGTACTTC.

This clonotype was recorded many times. The J gene is TRBJ2-7, the V gene TRBV6-1; D possibly matches TRBD1 or TRBD2 (5 bases each). Trimming took off 8 bases at V and 2 bases at J, with 19 bases between the two ends. The length of the CDR3 is 15 residues. Germline V gene data show CDR1 as MNHNS and CDR2 as SASEGT. The CDR3 spells CASHLGASPTYEQYF. The CDR3 nucleotides are TGTGCCAGCCACCTCGGGGCTAGCCCAACCTACGAGCAGTACTTC.

This clonotype was picked up many times. The rearrangement joins TRBV20-1 to TRBJ2-2; D ambiguous. In germline, CDR1 is DFQATT, CDR2 SNEGSKA (reference sequence). Trimming left V 2 bases short and J 1 base short, with 8 bases between. CDR3 length equals 14 residues. This CDR3 reads CSARPWRNTGELFF. The CDR3 DNA reads TGCAGTGCTAGACCCTGGCGGAACACCGGGGAGCTGTTTTTT.

In its sample, this clonotype was seen many times. The rearrangement joins TRBV7-2 to TRBJ2-5; D unclear. From germline, CDR1 is SGHTA and CDR2 FQGNSA. The CDR3 runs to 15 residues. Trimming cost V 5 bases and J 5 bases, with 18 bases left between them. The CDR3 loop reads CASSTNVGRPETQYF. CDR3 DNA: TGTGCCAGCAGCACCAACGTTGGAAGGCCGGAGACCCAGTACTTC.

The sample holds many counts of this clonotype. The chain is built from TRBV18 and TRBJ2-5; TRBD1 might be the D (5 bases). In germline, CDR1 is KGHSH, CDR2 LQKENI. V was trimmed by 2 bases and J by 3 bases, leaving 10 bases between them. CDR3 length: 14 residues. The CDR3 loop reads CASSPRQGKETQYF. The CDR3 DNA reads as TGTGCCAGCTCACCAAGGCAGGGAAAAGAGACCCAGTACTTC. The whole variable domain, filled in from reference TRBV18 and TRBJ2-5, reads NAGVMQNPRHLVRRRGQEARLRCSPMKGHSHVYWYRQLPEEGLKFMVYLQKENIIDESGMPKERFSAEFPKEGPSILRIQQVVRGDSAAYFCASSPRQGKETQYFGPGTRLLVL.

This clonotype has a count of ten or more. The rearrangement joins TRBV7-3 to TRBJ2-5, with D maybe TRBD1 (5 bases). CDR1 is SGHTA, CDR2 FQGTGA, per germline. The length of the CDR3 is 15 residues. The ends were cut back, 4 bases at V and 1 base at J, with 13 bases in the middle. The CDR3 sequence is CASSSSAGLQETQYF. In nucleotides, the CDR3 is TGTGCCAGCAGCTCCTCAGCAGGGCTCCAAGAGACCCAGTACTTC.

This clonotype has at least ten counts. CDR3 in amino acids: CASSGRQGTAHTF. The CDR3 bases are TGTGCCAGCAGCGGGCGACAGGGGACAGCACACACCTTC. The chain carries TRBV9 and TRBJ1-2; 8 positions match TRBD1. CDR1 and CDR2 from the germline V gene are SGDLS and YYNGEE. The CDR3 has 13 residues. Losses at the gene ends were 3 bases for V and 12 bases for J; bases not matched to a gene: 10.

This clonotype was recorded at least ten times. This chain links TRBV30 with TRBJ2-7; no firm D call. The CDR3 has 13 residues. CDR1 and CDR2 (germline): GTSNPN, SVGIG (reference sequence). V dropped 2 bases and J dropped 4 bases, with 12 bases sitting between them. CDR3 region: CAWSRKGKYEQYF. CDR3 in DNA: TGTGCCTGGAGTAGGAAGGGAAAGTACGAGCAGTACTTC.

The genes are TRBV7-2 and TRBJ2-7, with 7 bases fitting TRBD1. CDR3 length equals 12 residues. The germline gives CDR1 SGHTA, CDR2 FQGNSA. Trimming removed 6 bases from V and 7 bases from J; junction bases left unmatched: 6. CDR3 in amino acids: CASRGQPGEQYF. The CDR3 DNA reads as TGTGCCAGCAGGGGACAGCCGGGAGAGCAGTACTTC.

This clonotype came up many times. This chain joins TRBV7-3 and TRBJ2-2; D possibly corresponds to TRBD1 (6 bases). CDR1 is SGHTA and CDR2 is FQGTGA in the germline V gene. V was trimmed by 1 base and J by 3 bases, leaving 12 bases between them. The CDR3 length is 16 residues. CDR3 region: CASSLIAGADTGELFF. The CDR3 bases are TGTGCCAGCAGCTTAATAGCAGGGGCGGACACCGGGGAGCTGTTTTTT.

This clonotype was found many times. This chain links TRBV27 with TRBJ1-2; D gene ambiguous. This CDR3 is built from 15 residues. Germline loops: CDR1 MNHEY, CDR2 SMNVEV (reference sequence). With 1 base removed from V and 4 bases from J, the gap between germline ends came to 13 bases. CDR3 sequence (DNA): TGTGCCAGCAGTTTATATTCCTCGGTGGCCTATGGCTACACCTTC. This codes for CASSLYSSVAYGYTF.